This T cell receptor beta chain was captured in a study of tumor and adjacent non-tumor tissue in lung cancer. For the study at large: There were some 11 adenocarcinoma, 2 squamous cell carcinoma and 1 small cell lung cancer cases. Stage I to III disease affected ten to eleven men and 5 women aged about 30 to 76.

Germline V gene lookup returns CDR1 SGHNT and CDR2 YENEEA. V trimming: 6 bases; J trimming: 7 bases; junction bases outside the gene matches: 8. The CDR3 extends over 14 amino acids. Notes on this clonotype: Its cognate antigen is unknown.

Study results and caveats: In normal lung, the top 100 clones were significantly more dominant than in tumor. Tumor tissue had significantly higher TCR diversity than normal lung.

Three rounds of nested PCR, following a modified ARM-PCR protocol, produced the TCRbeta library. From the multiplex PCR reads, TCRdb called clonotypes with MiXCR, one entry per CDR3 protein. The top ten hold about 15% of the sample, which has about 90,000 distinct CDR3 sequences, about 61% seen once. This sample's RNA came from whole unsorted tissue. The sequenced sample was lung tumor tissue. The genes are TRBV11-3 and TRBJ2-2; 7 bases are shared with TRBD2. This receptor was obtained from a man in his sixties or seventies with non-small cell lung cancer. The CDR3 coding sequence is TGTGCCAGCAGTTTGACTAGCTGGGTCGGGGAGCTGTTTTTT. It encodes CASSLTSWVGELFF.